The following is a T cell receptor beta chain sequence with its context. The data are from a study of blood T cell repertoires in COVID-19. The authors' processing: Estimation of nucleated cell counts was performed using reference gene primer amplification. Data came from immunoSEQ multiplex PCR; TCRdb stores just in-frame clones and leaves some out. That table is the source of V, J and clone size, and D and trimming were worked out from the DNA. The data contain some 180,000 clones, around 90% of them seen just once; the ten biggest clones take up roughly 1.9%. From germline, CDR1 is LNHDA and CDR2 SQIVND (reference sequence). V was trimmed by 3 bases and J by 5 bases, leaving 13 bases between them. This CDR3 region has 14 residues.

This chain links TRBV19 with TRBJ2-5, with unresolved D. The sequencing input was peripheral blood. The sequence came from a man in his fifties or sixties who had recovered from COVID-19. This CDR3 is CASSMPGMGETQYF. Here the CDR3 DNA reads TGTGCCAGTAGTATGCCCGGTATGGGCGAGACCCAGTACTTC.